This TCR beta chain was retrieved from a study of blood T cell repertoires in COVID-19. Germline V gene data show CDR1 as GTSNPN and CDR2 as SVGIG (reference sequence). Losses at the gene ends were 8 bases for V and 0 bases for J; bases not matched to a gene: 9. CDR3 length: 15 residues. Original methodology: Amplifying reference gene primers gave estimates of nucleated cell counts. Clones were sequenced by immunoSEQ multiplex PCR, and TCRdb holds only the in-frame ones, with some missing. D and trimming were read from the DNA, whereas the V and J calls and clone size are those reported in that table. Of some 290,000 clones in the sample, nearly 90% were seen once.

The rearrangement links TRBV30 to TRBJ1-3; 8 bases are a match to TRBD1. This TCR came from a woman between 25 and 40 years old with COVID-19, enrolled during active disease. Sequencing was performed on peripheral blood. For the CDR3, the DNA is TGTGCCCGCGGACAGGGAACTCTCTCTGGAAACACCATATATTTT. This encodes CARGQGTLSGNTIYF.